The clone carrying this T cell receptor beta chain was recorded a few times. The antigen remains undetermined. The sample is drawn from a study of cytomegalovirus exposure and HLA in healthy donors. Study-wide results and caveats: In a later analysis, TCR beta V- and J-gene trimming was associated with a missense DCLRE1C variant. Across HLA loci, a later analysis found differing TCR association rates, with DRB1 most and HLA-C fewest.

60 Vbeta and 13 Jbeta primers were used in PCR. The repertoire was sequenced with immunoSEQ multiplex PCR; TCRdb's copy has only in-frame clones and lacks some. The sample includes 150,000 or so clones, around a tenth of them seen just once. With 4 bases removed from V and 5 bases from J, the gap between germline ends came to 15 bases. The germline V gene has CDR1 SGHNT and CDR2 YYREEE (reference sequence). CDR3 size: 14 residues. Source material: PBMCs. The receptor was derived from a man aged 50-60 years in good health and CMV-seronegative. The V and J genes are TRBV5-4 and TRBJ1-2; possibly TRBD1 for D (6 bases). CDR3 nucleotide sequence: TGTGCCAGCAGCAACCCGGGGGGCGGGTATGGCTACACCTTC. Protein sequence: CASSNPGGGYGYTF.